The present TCR beta chain was sequenced within a study of T cells in Graves' hyperthyroidism and ophthalmopathy. Study observations and caveats: Most expanded thyroid clonotypes above 0.001 recurred in blood.

Graves' hyperthyroidism without ophthalmopathy progression within 18 months was termed stable. It was roughly 10 ml of fresh peripheral blood that supplied the PBMCs. RNA transcripts were the template for amplifying TCR beta CDR3 regions. HTBI primers were the set used in a first-round RT-PCR of the TCR CDR3. From the multiplex PCR reads, TCRdb called clonotypes with MiXCR, one entry per CDR3 protein. The sample yields about 420,000 distinct CDR3 sequences, around 16% seen once. The V gene lost 3 bases and the J gene lost 7 bases, with 8 bases spanning the gap. The CDR3 loop spans 12 amino acids. In germline, CDR1 is SGHKS, CDR2 YYEKEE (reference sequence). Points on this clonotype: Its specificity is unknown.

The chain uses TRBV5-5 and TRBJ1-3; D is uncertain. The specimen was blood. The receptor comes from a woman aged 18 to 35 with Graves' hyperthyroidism. CDR3 sequence reads: CASSSGGNTIYF. In DNA form, the CDR3 reads TGTGCCAGCAGCTCAGGTGGGAACACCATATATTTT.